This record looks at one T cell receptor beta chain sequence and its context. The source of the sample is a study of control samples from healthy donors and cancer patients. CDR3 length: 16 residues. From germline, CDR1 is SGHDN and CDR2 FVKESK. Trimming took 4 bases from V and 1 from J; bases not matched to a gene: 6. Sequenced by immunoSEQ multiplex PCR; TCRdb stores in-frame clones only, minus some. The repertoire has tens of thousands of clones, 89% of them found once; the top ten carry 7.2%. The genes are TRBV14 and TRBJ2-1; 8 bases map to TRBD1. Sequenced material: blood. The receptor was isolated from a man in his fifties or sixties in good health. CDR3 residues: CASSPPGQASYNEQFF. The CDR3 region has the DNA TGTGCCAGCAGCCCTCCGGGACAGGCTTCCTACAATGAGCAGTTCTTC.